The TCR beta chain described here comes from a study of read filtering for tumor transcriptome and immune sequencing. General study results and limits: Approximately 79% of IR-seq clonotypes had a single read, yet these held around 3.3% of reads. Without single-read clonotypes, shared clonotype proportions correlated more between IR-seq and RNA-seq. Even smaller IR-seq throughput identified most shared clonotypes.

This CDR3 region has 13 residues. Germline V gene sequence: CDR1 MNHNS, CDR2 SASEGT. V was cut by 1 base and J by 2 bases, with 4 bases left in between. Many counts were recorded for this clonotype. What it binds is not known. Bone marrow was sampled from every patient at the time of active disease. From roughly 390 ng of RNA, a library with molecular barcoded alpha/delta and beta/gamma adaptors was made. MiXCR was run by TCRdb on the reads, yielding one entry per CDR3 protein. The sample lists more than 70,000 distinct CDR3 sequences; 20% to 25% were seen once. The sequencing input was a population of CD138-negative cells sorted from bone marrow. The rearrangement links TRBV6-1 to TRBJ2-3; D ambiguous. This TCR derives from a donor aged 40 or over with multiple myeloma. CDR3 nucleotides: TGTGCCAGCAGTGAAGTCTTCACAGATACGCAGTATTTT. The encoded protein is CASSEVFTDTQYF.